This is a list of T cell receptor beta chains from one sample in a study of blood T cells in healthy people across ages. MiXCR, run by TCRdb on the 5' RACE reads, gives a single entry per CDR3 protein. In the table there are around 1,600,000 distinct CDR3 sequences, approximately 39% of which are singletons. The sequencing input was blood. These TCRs come from a young woman in good health. The CDR3 runs from the conserved cysteine through the conserved F or W. Fields, in order: CDR3 protein, CDR3 DNA, clone size, D gene, V gene, J gene. D genes are given only for firm matches. Clone size is not always given. Where it is, it says once, few, many or a class for expanded clones.

CASSADNENIQYF,TGTGCCAGCAGCGCCGATAACGAAAACATTCAGTACTTC,-,-,TRBV9,TRBJ2-4
CASSHRGAGETQYF,TGCGCCAGCAGCCATCGGGGGGCCGGTGAGACCCAGTACTTC,once,-,TRBV4-1,TRBJ2-5
CASSPAWRGGSYNGQYF,TGTGCCAGCTCACCGGCTTGGCGGGGCGGTTCCTACAATGGGCAGTACTTC,-,-,TRBV18,TRBJ2-7
CSAKRASGIYEQYF,TGCAGTGCTAAGAGGGCTAGCGGAATCTACGAGCAGTACTTC,-,TRBD2,TRBV20-1,TRBJ2-7
CSAISLGTDNEQFF,TGCAGTGCTATTTCCTTGGGGACGGACAATGAGCAGTTCTTC,many,-,TRBV20-1,TRBJ2-1
CASSYEGDEQYF,TGTGCCAGCAGTTACGAGGGCGACGAGCAGTACTTC,few,-,TRBV6-5,TRBJ2-7
CASSRQRQGMAYEQYF,TGTGCCAGCAGCCGACAGCGGCAGGGGATGGCCTACGAGCAGTACTTC,few,-,TRBV3-1,TRBJ2-7
CASSSTTSGDYTDTQYF,TGTGCCAGCAGTTCCACGACTAGCGGGGATTACACAGATACGCAGTATTTT,-,TRBD2,TRBV12-3/TRBV12-4,TRBJ2-3
CASRTGTGSYEQYF,TGTGCCAGCAGGACCGGGACAGGATCCTACGAGCAGTACTTC,few,TRBD1,TRBV6-5,TRBJ2-7
CASSYGDTGGDTQYF,TGTGCCAGCAGTTACGGTGATACAGGGGGAGATACGCAGTATTTT,many,TRBD1,TRBV6-5,TRBJ2-3
CAISEPYGQGDTQYF,TGTGCCATCAGTGAGCCCTACGGGCAGGGAGATACGCAGTATTTT,many,-,TRBV10-3,TRBJ2-3
CAWSPRLVTEAFF,TGTGCCTGGAGCCCGAGGCTAGTCACTGAAGCTTTCTTT,-,-,TRBV30,TRBJ1-1
CASSLGPSGTSTDTQYF,TGTGCCAGCAGCTTAGGCCCTAGCGGGACTAGCACAGATACGCAGTATTTT,-,TRBD2,TRBV11-2,TRBJ2-3
CASRATGGYEQYF,TGTGCCAGCAGAGCTACAGGGGGCTACGAGCAGTACTTC,many,TRBD1,TRBV12-3/TRBV12-4,TRBJ2-7
CASSGGDSNSPLHF,TGCGCCAGCAGCGGAGGGGACAGTAATTCACCCCTCCACTTT,once,TRBD1,TRBV4-1,TRBJ1-6
CASGQVLGEKLFF,TGCGCCAGCGGCCAGGTTTTAGGGGAAAAACTGTTTTTT,-,-,TRBV4-1,TRBJ1-4
CATSRERVAGTYEQYF,TGTGCCACCAGCAGAGAACGGGTAGCGGGAACCTACGAGCAGTACTTC,-,TRBD2,TRBV15,TRBJ2-7
CASNWAGTEYYGYTF,TGTGCCAGCAACTGGGCCGGGACGGAGTACTATGGCTACACCTTC,-,-,TRBV27,TRBJ1-2
CASRDRGVGYTEAFF,TGTGCCAGCAGGGACAGGGGAGTGGGGTACACTGAAGCTTTCTTT,-,TRBD1,TRBV7-2,TRBJ1-1
CATSSYNEQYF,TGTGCCACCAGCTCCTACAATGAGCAGTACTTC,-,-,TRBV27,TRBJ2-7
CASSPRTGVNSPLHF,TGTGCCAGCAGCCCGCGGACAGGGGTGAATTCACCCCTCCACTTT,-,TRBD1,TRBV11-1,TRBJ1-6
CASSLASTIYEQYF,TGTGCCAGCAGCTTAGCTTCGACGATTTACGAGCAGTACTTC,few,-,TRBV7-2,TRBJ2-7
CATSDPGSEHNTGELFF,TGTGCCACCAGTGATCCGGGTAGCGAGCATAACACCGGGGAGCTGTTTTTT,-,-,TRBV24-1,TRBJ2-2
CSARDDRNTEAFF,TGCAGTGCTAGAGATGACAGAAACACTGAAGCTTTCTTT,-,-,TRBV20-1,TRBJ1-1
CSARDWASATDTQYF,TGCAGTGCTAGAGATTGGGCTAGCGCCACAGATACGCAGTATTTT,-,-,TRBV20-1,TRBJ2-3
CASGSYDYNEQFF,TGTGCTAGTGGTAGCTATGATTACAATGAGCAGTTCTTC,few,-,TRBV12-5,TRBJ2-1
CASSLATGNGYTF,TGTGCCAGCAGTTTAGCGACAGGGAATGGCTACACCTTC,-,TRBD1,TRBV27,TRBJ1-2
CASKERLQETQYF,TGTGCCAGCAAGGAGCGACTGCAAGAGACCCAGTACTTC,-,-,TRBV27,TRBJ2-5
CASSLELTDTQYF,TGTGCCAGCAGCTTAGAATTGACAGATACGCAGTATTTT,many,-,TRBV7-9,TRBJ2-3
CASEDRYNEQFF,TGTGCCAGCGAGGACAGGTACAATGAGCAGTTCTTC,few,TRBD1,TRBV25-1,TRBJ2-1
CARSRGKETQYF,TGTGCCCGCAGCCGGGGCAAAGAGACCCAGTACTTC,-,-,TRBV6-5,TRBJ2-5
CSARENSYERYF,TGCAGTGCTAGGGAAAACTCCTACGAGCGGTACTTC,-,-,TRBV20-1,TRBJ2-7
CASSNALQDYGYTF,TGTGCCAGCAGCAACGCTTTACAGGACTATGGCTACACCTTC,-,-,TRBV7-9,TRBJ1-2
CSARPPGGRTEAFF,TGCAGTGCTAGACCCCCTGGGGGCCGGACTGAAGCTTTCTTT,-,-,TRBV20-1,TRBJ1-1
CASSYPILKCEQFF,TGTGCCAGCAGTTACCCGATCCTTAAATGTGAGCAGTTCTTC,few,-,TRBV6-2/TRBV6-3,TRBJ2-1
CSVERRLMNTEAFF,TGCAGCGTTGAGCGCCGTCTCATGAACACTGAAGCTTTCTTT,many,-,TRBV29-1,TRBJ1-1
CASRDPWGAETQYF,TGTGCCAGCAGAGATCCTTGGGGGGCAGAGACCCAGTACTTC,few,-,TRBV6-5,TRBJ2-5